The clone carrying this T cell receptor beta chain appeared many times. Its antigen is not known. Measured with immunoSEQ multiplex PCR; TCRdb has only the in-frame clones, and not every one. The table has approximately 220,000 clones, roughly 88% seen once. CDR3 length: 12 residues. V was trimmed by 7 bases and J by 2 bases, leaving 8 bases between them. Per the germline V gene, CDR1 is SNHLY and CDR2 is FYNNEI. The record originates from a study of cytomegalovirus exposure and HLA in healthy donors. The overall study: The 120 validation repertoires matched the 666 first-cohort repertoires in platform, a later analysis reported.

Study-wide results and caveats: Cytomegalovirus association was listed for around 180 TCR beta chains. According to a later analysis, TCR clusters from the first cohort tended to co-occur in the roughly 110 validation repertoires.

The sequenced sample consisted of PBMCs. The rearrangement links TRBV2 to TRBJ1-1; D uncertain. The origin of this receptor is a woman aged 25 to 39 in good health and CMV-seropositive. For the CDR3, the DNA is TGTGCCAGCACTGGGGTCAACACTGAAGCTTTCTTT. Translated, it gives CASTGVNTEAFF.